This T cell receptor (beta chain) was retrieved from a study of blood T cell repertoires in COVID-19. Study summary: The United States, Italy and Spain supplied acute and convalescent COVID-19 samples. Sources were T cells, B-cell-depleted T cells, or PBMCs; the material itself was cDNA or gDNA.

The ends lost 3 bases at V and 9 bases at J; junction bases unmatched: 12. The CDR3 spans 16 residues. Germline V gene data show CDR1 as ENHRY and CDR2 as SYGVKD. Authors' analysis steps: Amplifying reference gene primers gave estimates of nucleated cell counts. Libraries were prepared by immunoSEQ multiplex PCR; TCRdb keeps only in-frame clonotypes and omits some of them. The DNA was the basis for D and trimming; V, J and clone size are from that table. This sample has 95,000 to 150,000 clones, with just under 80% found just once. Sequenced input: peripheral blood. The chain is built from TRBV10-3 and TRBJ2-5; 11 nucleotides match TRBD2. The TCR comes from a man aged 55 to 70 with active or convalescent COVID-19. The CDR3 reads CAISDGTSGYKSPQYF. The CDR3 nucleotides are TGTGCCATCAGTGACGGGACTAGCGGATACAAGAGCCCCCAGTACTTC.